Below, 12 T cell receptor beta chains from the same sample are listed, as sequenced in a study of T cell changes during pregnancy in multiple sclerosis. Profiling relied on immunoSEQ multiplex PCR, and the TCRdb table lists in-frame clones only, not all of them. The sample has over 45,000 clones, about 92% seen once. The sample here was CD4+ T cells from peripheral blood mononuclear cells, taken in the second trimester of pregnancy. Every receptor here comes from a female donor in good health, enrolled as a control in a pregnancy study.

In its sample, this clone was seen once. The V and J genes are TRBV28 and TRBJ1-6; 12 bases fit TRBD1. Trimming removed 6 bases from V and 10 bases from J; junction bases left unmatched: 4. Germline V gives CDR1 MDHEN, CDR2 SYDVKM. The CDR3 runs 14 residues. The CDR3 here is CASRSGTGGSPLHF. CDR3 sequence (DNA): TGTGCCAGCAGGTCCGGGACAGGGGGCTCACCCCTCCACTTT.

V and J are TRBV19 and TRBJ1-2; 9 positions match TRBD1. The CDR3 contains 14 residues. V dropped 1 base and J dropped 7; count of bases not matched to a gene: 4. Germline-derived CDR1 and CDR2 are LNHDA and SQIVND (reference sequence). The CDR3 reads CASSIAGTGSGYTF. The CDR3 DNA follows: TGTGCCAGTAGTATAGCCGGGACAGGGAGTGGCTACACCTTC. The whole variable domain, remainder taken from reference TRBV19 and TRBJ1-2, is DGGITQSPKYLFRKEGQNVTLSCEQNLNHDAMYWYRQDPGQGLRLIYYSQIVNDFQKGDIAEGYSVSREKKESFPLTVTSAQKNPTAFYLCASSIAGTGSGYTFGSGTRLTVV.

The chain combines TRBV9 with TRBJ2-2, with 7 positions matching TRBD2. This CDR3 region has 16 residues. V was clipped by 0 bases and J by 2 bases; unmatched bases: 4. CDR1 and CDR2 from the germline V gene are SGDLS and YYNGEE. The CDR3 region is CASSVGGGGNTGELFF. The CDR3 DNA reads TGTGCCAGCAGCGTAGGAGGCGGGGGAAACACCGGGGAGCTGTTTTTT.

J is TRBJ1-3 and V is TRBV4-2; 10 nucleotides align to TRBD1. The ends lost 3 bases at V and 0 bases at J; junction bases unmatched: 8. The CDR3 consists of 18 residues. Germline V lookup: CDR1 LGHNA, CDR2 YNFKEQ. DNA of the CDR3: TGTGCCAGCAGCCATGAGGACAGGGGGGTGAGCTCTGGAAACACCATATATTTT. It is translated as CASSHEDRGVSSGNTIYF.

The gene calls are TRBV7-2 and TRBJ2-7; 9 bases match TRBD2. Germline lookup yields CDR1 SGHTA and CDR2 FQGNSA. This CDR3 spans 15 amino acids. V lost 1 base and J lost 2; bases outside the gene matches: 3. The CDR3 spells CASSLVAGDPYEQYF. The CDR3 DNA sequence: TGTGCCAGCAGCTTAGTAGCGGGAGACCCCTACGAGCAGTACTTC.

The chain couples TRBV2 to TRBJ2-7; 7 bases align to TRBD1. With 11 bases clipped from V and 2 bases from J, the junction kept 6 bases outside the gene matches. CDR1 is SNHLY and CDR2 is FYNNEI in the germline V gene. The CDR3 runs 12 residues. DNA of the CDR3: TGTGCCGTCTCTGGGACAGCCTACGAGCAGTACTTC. This codes for CAVSGTAYEQYF. The full variable domain, rest sourced from reference TRBV2 and TRBJ2-7, is EPEVTQTPSHQVTQMGQEVILRCVPISNHLYFYWYRQILGQKVEFLVSFYNNEISEKSEIFDDQFSVERPDGSNFTLKIRSTKLEDSAMYFCAVSGTAYEQYFGPGTRLTVT.

J is TRBJ1-1 and V is TRBV19; D is unresolved. Germline assignment: CDR1 LNHDA and CDR2 SQIVND (reference sequence). V was pared by 1 base and J by 0 bases, with 9 bases between. This CDR3 comprises 15 residues. In DNA, the CDR3 is TGTGCCAGTAGTATAGTAGACACTGTGAACACTGAAGCTTTCTTT. Protein: CASSIVDTVNTEAFF.

The chain recombines TRBV5-1 with TRBJ2-1, with TRBD1 identical over 11 bases. CDR3 length: 16 residues. CDR1 is SGHRS and CDR2 is YFSETQ in the germline V gene. V shed 4 bases, J shed 0 bases, and the junction held 3 bases outside the gene matches. Written as DNA, the CDR3 is TGCGCCAGCAGCGCCGGGACAGGGGGCTCCTACAATGAGCAGTTCTTC. Amino acids: CASSAGTGGSYNEQFF.

This chain uses TRBV10-3 with TRBJ2-7; TRBD2 might be the D (6 bases). This CDR3 has 16 amino acids. Trimming stripped 2 bases from V and 1 base from J, with 15 bases between. The germline CDR1 and CDR2 sequences are ENHRY and SYGVKD. The CDR3 DNA reads as TGTGCCATCAGTGAGCCCTCGACTAGAGGGTCCTACGAGCAGTACTTC. Encoded protein: CAISEPSTRGSYEQYF.

V gene TRBV11-2 combines with J gene TRBJ2-3; 11 nucleotides align to TRBD1. CDR3 length: 16 residues. With 5 bases clipped from V and 4 bases from J, the junction kept 8 bases outside the gene matches. Germline lookup yields CDR1 SGHAT and CDR2 FQNNGV. The CDR3 DNA reads as TGTGCCAGCAGCACCCGAACGGGACAGGGGGCAGATACGCAGTATTTT. As protein: CASSTRTGQGADTQYF.

V gene TRBV28 combines with J gene TRBJ1-5, with 11 bases fitting TRBD1. The trim removed 3 bases at V and 4 bases at J, leaving 5 bases unmatched. Germline assignment: CDR1 MDHEN and CDR2 SYDVKM. The CDR3 has 16 residues. The CDR3 reads CASSFGTGGGNQPQHF. DNA for the CDR3: TGTGCCAGCAGTTTTGGGACAGGGGGTGGGAATCAGCCCCAGCATTTT.

The V call is TRBV6-5, the J call TRBJ1-2; 7 nucleotides match TRBD1. Germline-derived CDR1 and CDR2 are MNHEY and SVGAGI. This CDR3 has 13 residues. The V gene end was trimmed by 5 bases and the J gene end by 8 bases; junction bases not matched to a gene: 8. DNA of the CDR3: TGTGCCAGCAGTAAGGACAGGTGGGACGGCTACACCTTC. The encoded protein is CASSKDRWDGYTF.